These 27 T cell receptor beta chains were all obtained from the same sample, sequenced in a study of T cell clonality in common variable immunodeficiency. The table came from immunoSEQ multiplex PCR; TCRdb's copy has only in-frame clones and leaves some out. The record shows around 39,000 clones for this sample, with no singletons present. What was sequenced was peripheral blood mononuclear cells. The source of these receptors is a person aged 18-70 years in good health.

The table lists this clone with many counts. From the germline J gene comes the end of the CDR3, since the read stops 3 residues before it. J is TRBJ1-6 and V is TRBV2, with a tentative D call TRBD1 (5 bases). Trimming removed 4 bases at V and 10 bases at J, with 14 bases between. Germline CDR1 and CDR2: SNHLY and FYNNEI. The CDR3 runs to 14 residues. The sequenced CDR3 bases are TGTGCCAGCAGTGTTATGGACAAAAAATCACCC. Translation: CASSVMDKKSP. The whole CDR3 is CASSVMDKKSPLHF.

This clone was recorded at least ten times. The read is 3 residues too short to cover the CDR3 end, so that end is filled in from the germline J gene. The chain couples TRBV5-1 to TRBJ2-7, with a tentative D call TRBD1 (6 bases). The CDR3 has 12 residues. V lost 4 bases to trimming and J lost 5 bases, with 10 bases between them. The germline V gene has CDR1 SGHRS and CDR2 YFSETQ. The part of the CDR3 DNA that was read is TGCGCCAGCAGCGAACAGGGTGACGAG. Protein sequence: CASSEQGDE. The CDR3, in full, reads CASSEQGDEQYF.

This clone has at least ten counts. Read data end 3 residues before the CDR3 end; the end is taken from the germline J gene. The chain is built from TRBV6-2 or TRBV6-3 and TRBJ1-1, with unresolved D. CDR1 is MNHEY and CDR2 is SVGEGT in the germline V gene. The CDR3 is 14 residues long. V shed 4 bases and J shed 1 base, with 10 bases lying between them. The CDR3 sequence is CASSLQRPNTEAFF. CDR3 DNA (partial): TGTGCCAGCAGTTTACAGAGACCGAACACTGAA.

This clone was counted many times. The CDR3 extends 3 residues past the end of the read, so its final part is completed from the germline J gene. The chain combines TRBV19 with TRBJ1-5; perhaps TRBD1 as D (5 bases). There are 16 residues in the CDR3. V gave up 2 bases and J gave up 0 bases, with 11 bases separating them. Per germline, CDR1 LNHDA and CDR2 SQIVND (reference sequence). CDR3 DNA, as far as it was read: TGTGCCAGTAGTATACAGGGACTGATTAGCAATCAGCCC. It translates to CASSIQGLISNQP. The entire CDR3 reads CASSIQGLISNQPQHF.

This clone was counted many times. Read coverage stops 3 residues before the CDR3 terminus; the germline J gene supplies the remainder. The chain carries TRBV20-1 and TRBJ1-5; the D gene is possibly TRBD1 (6 bases). Germline V CDR1 and CDR2: DFQATT, SNEGSKA (reference sequence). The ends were cut back, 5 bases at V and 0 bases at J, with 14 bases in the middle. This CDR3 spans 15 amino acids. CDR3 DNA (partial): TGCAGTGCTTCTGTGACAGGCGATAGCAATCAGCCC. Its translation is CSASVTGDSNQP. The full CDR3 sequence reads CSASVTGDSNQPQHF.

In its sample, this clone is medium-sized. With the read ending 3 residues before the CDR3 end, the germline J gene is used to fill in that end. The chain is built from TRBV9 and TRBJ1-3, with D possibly TRBD1 on 6 matching bases. V was trimmed by 4 bases and J by 0 bases, leaving 14 bases between them. The germline V gene has CDR1 SGDLS and CDR2 YYNGEE. This CDR3 region has 16 residues. The CDR3: CASSLTGPSSGNTIYF. The sequenced part of the CDR3 DNA is TGTGCCAGCAGCTTGACAGGCCCTAGCTCTGGAAACACC.

This clone was counted ten times or more. The sequence runs out 3 residues before the end of the CDR3; the remainder is reconstructed from the germline J gene. V usage is TRBV5-1 and J usage is TRBJ1-4, with D unclear. The V gene's germline CDR1 is SGHRS and CDR2 YFSETQ. The CDR3 is made up of 14 amino acids. Trimming stripped 2 bases from V and 2 bases from J, with 7 bases between. The CDR3 protein is CASSFRGTNEKLFF. The sequenced part of the CDR3 DNA is TGCGCCAGCAGCTTTCGCGGGACTAATGAAAAA.

This clone is judged medium-sized. The read ends 3 residues before the CDR3 terminus; that terminus is restored from the germline J gene. This chain joins TRBV20-1 and TRBJ1-2; no definite D call. In germline, CDR1 is DFQATT, CDR2 SNEGSKA (reference sequence). Deletions cut 3 bases from V and 0 bases from J, with 11 bases between. The CDR3 covers 14 residues. The CDR3 sequence is CSASSPGSNYGYTF. The sequenced CDR3 bases are TGCAGTGCTAGTAGTCCAGGTTCTAACTATGGC.

This clone was picked up many times. The read ends 3 residues early relative to the CDR3; the germline J gene fills the gap. This rearrangement joins TRBV10-3 to TRBJ2-1; TRBD1 matches at 9 bases. Trimming cost V 3 bases and J 9 bases; bases outside gene matches: 9. Germline CDR1 reads ENHRY; CDR2 reads SYGVKD. The CDR3 spans 15 residues. CDR3 DNA (partial): TGTGCCATCAGTGAACCGGGACAGGGCTGGAGTGAG. This sequence encodes CAISEPGQGWSE. The entire CDR3 protein reads CAISEPGQGWSEQFF.

This clone was picked up many times. The CDR3 end is not reached by the read, which stops 3 residues before it; the germline J gene fills it in. The J gene is TRBJ1-6, the V gene TRBV30; D may be TRBD1 (6 bases). CDR1 and CDR2 (germline): GTSNPN, SVGIG (reference sequence). The CDR3 covers 15 residues. Trimming took off 2 bases at V and 7 bases at J, with 15 bases between the two ends. CDR3 DNA, as far as it was read: TGTGCCTGGAGTATCCCAGGGGTTTGGAATTCACCC. Its translation: CAWSIPGVWNSP. The entire CDR3 protein reads CAWSIPGVWNSPLHF.

This clone was observed at least ten times. The observed sequence ends 3 residues before the CDR3 terminus, with the missing tail filled in from the germline J gene. This rearrangement joins TRBV20-1 to TRBJ1-2, with TRBD1 matching over 7 bases. V shed 6 bases and J 0 bases; nucleotides not matched to a gene: 13. Germline assignment: CDR1 DFQATT and CDR2 SNEGSKA (reference sequence). The CDR3 runs 16 residues. This CDR3 is CSATDRDHPSNYGYTF. CDR3 bases read: TGCAGTGCCACCGACAGGGACCACCCCTCTAACTATGGC.

This clone came up many times. The read terminates 3 residues ahead of where the CDR3 ends, so the germline J gene completes it. The chain combines TRBV24-1 with TRBJ2-1; no firm D call. The CDR3 extends over 12 amino acids. The V gene lost 0 bases and the J gene lost 7 bases, with 3 bases spanning the gap. Germline-derived CDR1 and CDR2 are KGHDR and SFDVKD. CDR3 residues: CATSDLRNEQFF. The sequenced CDR3 bases are TGTGCCACCAGTGATTTGAGGAATGAG.

The sample holds many counts of this clone. The CDR3 end lies 3 residues beyond the end of the read and is filled in from the germline J gene. This chain joins TRBV20-1 and TRBJ1-2, with a tentative D call TRBD1 (5 bases). The germline gives CDR1 DFQATT, CDR2 SNEGSKA (reference sequence). Trimming left V 1 base short and J 6 bases short, with 12 bases between. CDR3 length: 13 residues. The covered CDR3 bases are TGCAGTGCTAGAGTAGGCAGGGAAGATGGC. Encoded protein: CSARVGREDG. In full, the CDR3 is CSARVGREDGYTF.

The table lists this clone with many counts. The CDR3 extends 3 residues past the end of the read, so its final part is completed from the germline J gene. This rearrangement joins TRBV6-1 to TRBJ1-5; D is ambiguous. Germline V CDR1 and CDR2: MNHNS, SASEGT. Trimming shortened V by 2 bases and J by 3 bases, and 5 bases separated the two germline ends. The CDR3 contains 13 residues. This chain's CDR3 is CASSERVNQPQHF. CDR3 bases read: TGTGCCAGCAGTGAAAGGGTCAATCAGCCC.

This clone was counted at least ten times. With the read ending 3 residues before the CDR3 end, the germline J gene is used to fill in that end. This rearrangement joins TRBV7-9 to TRBJ1-5; D not resolved. V was cut by 1 base and J by 6 bases, with 4 bases left in between. This CDR3 has 12 residues. Germline V CDR1 and CDR2: SEHNR, FQNEAQ (reference sequence). CDR3 DNA, as far as it was read: TGTGCCAGCAGCTTAGGGCTTCAGCCC. It yields the protein CASSLGLQP. The full CDR3 protein is CASSLGLQPQHF. The full variable domain, in which reference TRBV7-9 and TRBJ1-5 provide the parts outside the CDR3, is DTGVSQNPRHKITKRGQNVTFRCDPISEHNRLYWYRQTLGQGPEFLTYFQNEAQLEKSRLLSDRFSAERPKGSFSTLEIQRTEQGDSAMYLCASSLGLQPQHFGDGTRLSIL.

In this sample, this clone turned up many times. The sequence runs out 3 residues before the end of the CDR3; the remainder is reconstructed from the germline J gene. This chain links TRBV19 with TRBJ2-2; 11 nucleotides align to TRBD2. The J segment lost 6 bases and the V segment lost 6 bases, leaving 3 bases of the junction unmatched. CDR3 length: 14 residues. CDR1 and CDR2 (germline): LNHDA, SQIVND (reference sequence). CDR3 residues: CASRTSGVAGELFF. The CDR3 bases that were read are TGTGCCAGTAGGACTAGCGGGGTCGCCGGGGAG.

This clone showed up many times. The CDR3 extends 3 residues past the end of the read, so its final part is completed from the germline J gene. J is TRBJ1-5 and V is TRBV14; 7 positions agree with TRBD1. Germline V gene sequence: CDR1 SGHDN, CDR2 FVKESK. With V trimmed by 9 bases and J by 6 bases, 8 bases remained unmatched. The CDR3 loop spans 13 amino acids. The part of the CDR3 DNA that was read is TGTGCCAGAGACAGGGACTGCTTTCAGCCC. Protein product: CARDRDCFQP. The full CDR3 reads CARDRDCFQPQHF.

This clone was seen ten or more times. The CDR3 goes on 3 residues after the read ends, and that part is filled in from the germline J gene. This chain connects TRBV12-3 or TRBV12-4 to TRBJ1-2; 7 positions match TRBD1. This CDR3 has 15 amino acids. V shed 2 bases, J shed 4 bases, and the junction held 7 bases outside the gene matches. Incomplete CDR3 DNA: TGTGCCAGCAGTTTAATCCAGGGGGGCACCTATGGC. Protein: CASSLIQGGTYG. In full, the CDR3 reads CASSLIQGGTYGYTF.

This clone was recorded many times. The observed sequence ends 3 residues before the CDR3 terminus, with the missing tail filled in from the germline J gene. J is TRBJ2-4 and V is TRBV5-5, with a possible D match to TRBD1 (5 bases). Trimming removed 3 bases from V and 2 bases from J, with 9 bases in between. CDR1 and CDR2 (germline): SGHKS, YYEKEE (reference sequence). The CDR3 loop spans 14 amino acids. CDR3 residues: CASSSRQPKNIQYF. The CDR3 DNA, read in part, is TGTGCCAGCAGCTCTCGACAGCCCAAAAACATT.

This clone was counted many times. With the read ending 3 residues before the CDR3 end, the germline J gene is used to fill in that end. The chain carries TRBV5-1 and TRBJ2-6, with a tentative D call TRBD1 (6 bases). The CDR3 spans 20 residues. The V gene lost 0 bases and the J gene lost 1 base, with 20 bases spanning the gap. In germline, CDR1 is SGHRS, CDR2 YFSETQ. The CDR3 loop reads CASSLGGQGVIGSGANVLTF. The sequenced CDR3 bases are TGCGCCAGCAGCTTGGGGGGACAAGGCGTGATAGGATCTGGGGCCAACGTC.

In the case of this clone: Read coverage stops 3 residues before the CDR3 terminus; the germline J gene supplies the remainder. This chain links TRBV19 with TRBJ1-5; 7 positions agree with TRBD1. Germline values: CDR1 LNHDA, CDR2 SQIVND (reference sequence). CDR3 length: 14 amino acids. J was trimmed by 3 bases and V by 4 bases; bases with no gene match: 3. The CDR3 DNA, read in part, is TGTGCCAGTAGTACCGGGACAGCCAATCAGCCC. It translates to CASSTGTANQP. In full, the CDR3 is CASSTGTANQPQHF. The full variable domain, its missing parts supplied by reference TRBV19 and TRBJ1-5, is DGGITQSPKYLFRKEGQNVTLSCEQNLNHDAMYWYRQDPGQGLRLIYYSQIVNDFQKGDIAEGYSVSREKKESFPLTVTSAQKNPTAFYLCASSTGTANQPQHFGDGTRLSIL.

This clone was counted many times. The read is 3 residues too short to cover the CDR3 end, so that end is filled in from the germline J gene. This chain uses TRBV10-3 with TRBJ2-1; 7 bases map to TRBD2. Germline V lookup: CDR1 ENHRY, CDR2 SYGVKD. The CDR3 sequence is 16 residues long. J gave up 6 bases and V 0 bases, and 8 bases lay outside the gene matches. The covered CDR3 bases are TGTGCCATCAGTGAGTCCCGGACTAGTCAGTTCAATGAG. It yields the protein CAISESRTSQFNE. The full CDR3 reads CAISESRTSQFNEQFF.

This clone has a count of ten or more. The DNA ends 3 residues before the CDR3 does, and the rest of the CDR3 is filled in from the germline J gene. This chain uses TRBV10-3 with TRBJ2-7; 11 nucleotides align to TRBD2. The V gene end was trimmed by 5 bases and the J gene end by 3 bases; junction bases not matched to a gene: 6. The CDR3 has 15 amino acids. Germline values: CDR1 ENHRY, CDR2 SYGVKD. This chain's CDR3 is CAISKTSGANYEQYF. CDR3 DNA (partial): TGTGCCATCAGTAAGACTAGCGGGGCAAACTACGAG.

This clone was detected ten times or more. With the read ending 3 residues before the CDR3 end, the germline J gene is used to fill in that end. The chain combines TRBV10-1 with TRBJ1-2; a possible D gene is TRBD1 (5 bases). CDR1 is WNHNN, CDR2 SYGVQD, per germline (reference sequence). CDR3 size: 15 residues. CDR3 sequence: CASSEGGDVAGGYTF. The CDR3 bases that were read are TGCGCCAGCAGTGAGGGGGGGGACGTAGCGGGAGGC.

This clone was found many times. The read terminates 3 residues ahead of where the CDR3 ends, so the germline J gene completes it. The chain combines TRBV28 with TRBJ2-7, with D perhaps TRBD2 (7 bases). V lost 7 bases and J 3 bases, leaving 16 bases between the germline ends. CDR3 length: 14 amino acids. Per germline, CDR1 MDHEN and CDR2 SYDVKM. CDR3 DNA, as far as it was read: TGTGCCAGCACCGCGGCGGGGGCCCTCTACGAG. Its translation is CASTAAGALYE. The CDR3 as a whole reads CASTAAGALYEQYF.

This clone was picked up many times. The read ends 3 residues shy of where the CDR3 ends; the end is completed using the germline J gene. This chain joins TRBV13 and TRBJ2-7; a weak D match, TRBD2 (6 bases). Per germline, CDR1 PRHDT and CDR2 FYEKMQ (reference sequence). The CDR3 runs 15 residues. With 3 bases removed from V and 3 bases from J, the gap between germline ends came to 15 bases. The covered CDR3 bases are TGTGCCAGCAGCTTTGGCCGGGGAGCGGGCTACGAG. Encoded protein: CASSFGRGAGYE. The CDR3 as a whole reads CASSFGRGAGYEQYF. Full variable domain (rest looked up from reference TRBV13 and TRBJ2-7): AAGVIQSPRHLIKEKRETATLKCYPIPRHDTVYWYQQGPGQDPQFLISFYEKMQSDKGSIPDRFSAQQFSDYHSELNMSSLELGDSALYFCASSFGRGAGYEQYFGPGTRLTVT.

This clone has at least ten counts. The CDR3 extends 3 residues past the end of the read, so its final part is completed from the germline J gene. V and J are TRBV7-8 and TRBJ1-2; 7 bases fit TRBD1. Unmatched junction bases numbered 6, after V lost 3 bases and J lost 5 bases. CDR1 is SGHVS and CDR2 is FQNEAQ in the germline V gene. The CDR3 is 14 residues long. The CDR3 region is CASSLNRRGYGYTF. The sequenced part of the CDR3 DNA is TGTGCCAGCAGCTTGAACCGCAGGGGGTATGGC. The full variable domain, in which reference TRBV7-8 and TRBJ1-2 provide the parts outside the CDR3, is GAGVSQSPRYKVAKRGQDVALRCDPISGHVSLFWYQQALGQGPEFLTYFQNEAQLDKSGLPSDRFFAERPEGSVSTLKIQRTQQEDSAVYLCASSLNRRGYGYTFGSGTRLTVV.